The 3 T cell receptor beta chains below come from one sample, sequenced in a study of T cells after yellow fever vaccination. In TCRdb, the 5' RACE reads were re-called with MiXCR into one record per CDR3 protein. The sample holds 50,000 or so distinct CDR3 sequences, roughly 7.4% seen once. Source: CD8+ T cells sorted from PBMCs, taken on the day of the first yellow fever vaccination. These receptors came from a man between 18 and 35 years old who received the YFV17D yellow fever vaccine.

This clonotype was observed a handful of times. The chain recombines TRBV6-2 or TRBV6-3 with TRBJ2-7; D unresolved. This CDR3 spans 12 amino acids. V lost 6 bases and J lost 5, with 11 bases in between. CDR1 and CDR2 from the germline V gene are MNHEY and SVGEGT. The chain's CDR3 is CASSLRVHEQYF. CDR3 DNA sequence: TGTGCCAGCAGCCTAAGGGTTCACGAGCAGTACTTC.

This clonotype occurred many times. The chain employs TRBV11-2 and TRBJ2-7; D unresolved. Germline lookup yields CDR1 SGHAT and CDR2 FQNNGV. The CDR3 runs 12 residues. V was pared by 1 base and J by 5 bases, with 6 bases between. The CDR3 DNA follows: TGTGCCAGCAGCTTAGCCGATAACGAGCAGTACTTC. Protein: CASSLADNEQYF.

The sample holds many counts of this clonotype. This chain connects TRBV7-9 to TRBJ1-1; 7 bases are shared with TRBD1. The CDR3 is 14 amino acids. In germline, CDR1 is SEHNR, CDR2 FQNEAQ (reference sequence). J lost 1 base, V lost 4 bases, and 3 bases had no gene match. The CDR3 reads CASSSRTGNTEAFF. In DNA form, the CDR3 reads TGTGCCAGCAGCTCGAGGACAGGGAACACTGAAGCTTTCTTT.